This TCR beta chain comes out of a study of CD8 T cells in cerebrospinal fluid in Alzheimer's disease. The overall study: CSF T cell clonal expansion was assessed by plate-based nested PCR and droplet-based sequencing.

Study observations and caveats: Expanded clones of at least 3% were commoner in Alzheimer's patients than healthy subjects.

According to its frequency, this clonotype is large. The antigen remains unidentified. From the 10x single-cell sequencing reads, TCRdb lists one entry per CDR3 protein and no DNA. The table counts 700 to 850 distinct CDR3 sequences; just over 9% lies in the top ten. CDR3 length equals 16 residues. This chain connects TRBV12-3 or TRBV12-4 to TRBJ2-3; TCRdb's D call of TRBD2 is untestable without DNA. The sequence was obtained from a human donor with Parkinson's disease. Sequences were obtained from cerebrospinal fluid. The chain's CDR3 is CASSFWTSGGTDTQYF.